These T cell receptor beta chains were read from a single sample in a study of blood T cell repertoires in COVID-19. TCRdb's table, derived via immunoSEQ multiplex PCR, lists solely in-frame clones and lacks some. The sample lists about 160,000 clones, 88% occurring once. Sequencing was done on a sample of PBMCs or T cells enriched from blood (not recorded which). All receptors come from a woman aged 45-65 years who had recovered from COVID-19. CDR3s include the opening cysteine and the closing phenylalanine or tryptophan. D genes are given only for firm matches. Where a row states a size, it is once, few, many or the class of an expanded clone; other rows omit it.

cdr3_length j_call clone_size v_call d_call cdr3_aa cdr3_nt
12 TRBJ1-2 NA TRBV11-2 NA CASSSENYGYTF TGTGCCAGCAGCTCTGAGAACTATGGCTACACCTTC
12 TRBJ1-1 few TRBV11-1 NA CASSLAGDEAFF TGTGCCAGCAGCTTAGCGGGAGATGAAGCTTTCTTT
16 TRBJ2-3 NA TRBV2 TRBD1 CASSGQTGGNTDTQYF TGTGCCAGCAGTGGCCAAACAGGGGGCAACACAGATACGCAGTATTTT
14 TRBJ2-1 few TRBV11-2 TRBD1 CASSGRTGKNEQFF TGTGCCAGCAGCGGACGGACAGGGAAAAATGAGCAGTTCTTC
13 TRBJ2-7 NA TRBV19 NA CASSGSQGYEQYF TGTGCCAGTAGTGGGTCACAGGGCTACGAGCAGTACTTC
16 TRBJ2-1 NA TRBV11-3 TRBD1 CASSARQGRSYNEQFF TGTGCCAGCAGCGCCCGACAGGGTCGCTCCTACAATGAGCAGTTCTTC
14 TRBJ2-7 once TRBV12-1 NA CASRATGGNEEQYF TGTGCCAGCAGGGCTACAGGGGGCAATGAAGAGCAGTACTTC
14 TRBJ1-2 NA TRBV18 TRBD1 CASSPELAGGSYTF TGTGCCAGCTCACCAGAGCTTGCAGGGGGGAGCTACACCTTC
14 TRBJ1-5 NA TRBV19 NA CASSIGGLGQPQHF TGTGCCAGTAGTATAGGCGGCCTCGGTCAGCCCCAGCATTTT
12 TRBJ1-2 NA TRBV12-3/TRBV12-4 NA CASSVGQHGYTF TGTGCCAGCAGCGTAGGACAACATGGCTACACCTTC
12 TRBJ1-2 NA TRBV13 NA CASSQRVGGYTF TGTGCCAGCAGCCAACGCGTGGGGGGGTACACCTTC
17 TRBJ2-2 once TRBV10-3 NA CAISGGGGATNTGELFF TGTGCCATCAGTGGAGGGGGGGGCGCGACGAACACCGGGGAGCTGTTTTTT
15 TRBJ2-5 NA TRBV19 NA CASSILQDFQETQYF TGTGCCAGTAGTATACTGCAGGACTTCCAAGAGACCCAGTACTTC
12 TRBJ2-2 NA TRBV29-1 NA CSVSEGPGELFF TGCAGCGTTTCCGAGGGCCCCGGGGAGCTGTTTTTT
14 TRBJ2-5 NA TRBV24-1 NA CATSDPSVSETQYF TGTGCCACCAGTGATCCTTCCGTCTCAGAGACCCAGTACTTC
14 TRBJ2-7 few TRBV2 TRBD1 CASKGQGTEHEQYF TGTGCCAGCAAGGGACAGGGGACCGAGCACGAGCAGTACTTC
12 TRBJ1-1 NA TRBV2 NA CASSSGDPEAFF TGTGCCAGCAGTTCAGGGGACCCTGAAGCTTTCTTT
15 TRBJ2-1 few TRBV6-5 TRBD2 CASSPGTSGINEQFF TGTGCCAGCAGTCCCGGGACTAGCGGAATCAATGAGCAGTTCTTC
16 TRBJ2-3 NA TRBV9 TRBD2 CASSVGWGLSTDTQYF TGTGCCAGCAGCGTAGGGTGGGGACTATCCACAGATACGCAGTATTTT
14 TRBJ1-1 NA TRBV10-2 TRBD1 CASSEGRDRAFAFF TGCGCCAGCAGTGAAGGCCGGGACAGGGCGTTCGCTTTCTTT